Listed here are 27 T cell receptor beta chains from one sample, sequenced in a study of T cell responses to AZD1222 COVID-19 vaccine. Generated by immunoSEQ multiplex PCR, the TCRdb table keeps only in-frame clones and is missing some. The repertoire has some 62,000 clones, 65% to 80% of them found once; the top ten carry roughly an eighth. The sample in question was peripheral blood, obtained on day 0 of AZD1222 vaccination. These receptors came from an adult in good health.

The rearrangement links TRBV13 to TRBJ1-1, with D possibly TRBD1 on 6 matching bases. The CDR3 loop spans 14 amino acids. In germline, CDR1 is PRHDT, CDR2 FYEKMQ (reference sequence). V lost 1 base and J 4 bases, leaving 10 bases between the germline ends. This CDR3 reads CASSLVQGATEAFF. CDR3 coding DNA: TGTGCCAGCAGCTTAGTACAGGGCGCCACTGAAGCTTTCTTT.

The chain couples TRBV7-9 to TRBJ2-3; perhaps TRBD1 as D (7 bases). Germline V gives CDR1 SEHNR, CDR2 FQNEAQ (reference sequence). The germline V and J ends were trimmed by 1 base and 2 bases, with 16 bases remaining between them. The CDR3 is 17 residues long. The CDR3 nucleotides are TGTGCCAGCAGCTTAGGACGGCGGGACAGCTACACAGATACGCAGTATTTT. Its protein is CASSLGRRDSYTDTQYF.

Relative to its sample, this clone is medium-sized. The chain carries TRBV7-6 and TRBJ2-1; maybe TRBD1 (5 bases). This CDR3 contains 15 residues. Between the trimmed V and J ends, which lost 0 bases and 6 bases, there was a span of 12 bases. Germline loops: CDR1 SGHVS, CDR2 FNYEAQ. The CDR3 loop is CASSLAQGQSNEQFF. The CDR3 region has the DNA TGTGCCAGCAGCTTAGCCCAGGGTCAAAGCAATGAGCAGTTCTTC.

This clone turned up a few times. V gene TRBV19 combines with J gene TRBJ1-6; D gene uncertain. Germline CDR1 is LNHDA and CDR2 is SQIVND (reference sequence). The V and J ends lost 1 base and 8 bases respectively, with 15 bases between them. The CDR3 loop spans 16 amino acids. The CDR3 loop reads CASSIGPPEGDSPLHF. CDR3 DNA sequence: TGTGCCAGTAGTATAGGACCCCCGGAGGGTGATTCACCCCTCCACTTT.

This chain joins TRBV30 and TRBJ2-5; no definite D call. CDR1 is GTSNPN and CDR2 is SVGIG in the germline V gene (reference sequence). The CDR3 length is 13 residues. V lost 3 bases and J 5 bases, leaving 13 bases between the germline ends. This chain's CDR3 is CAWSATSLETQYF. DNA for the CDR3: TGTGCCTGGAGCGCGACATCCTTGGAGACCCAGTACTTC.

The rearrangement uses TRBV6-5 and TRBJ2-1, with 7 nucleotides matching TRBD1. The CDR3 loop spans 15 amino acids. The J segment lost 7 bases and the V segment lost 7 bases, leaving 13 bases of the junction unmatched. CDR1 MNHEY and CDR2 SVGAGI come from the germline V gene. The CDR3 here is CASKRGPMVANEQFF. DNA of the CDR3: TGTGCCAGCAAGAGGGGGCCTATGGTAGCTAATGAGCAGTTCTTC.

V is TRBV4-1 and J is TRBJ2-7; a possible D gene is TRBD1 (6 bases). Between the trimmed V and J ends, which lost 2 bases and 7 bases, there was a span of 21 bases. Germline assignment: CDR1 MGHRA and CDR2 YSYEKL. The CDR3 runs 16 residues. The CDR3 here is CASSQQADSFPIEQYF. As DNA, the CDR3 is TGCGCCAGCAGCCAACAAGCGGACAGTTTTCCGATAGAGCAGTACTTC.

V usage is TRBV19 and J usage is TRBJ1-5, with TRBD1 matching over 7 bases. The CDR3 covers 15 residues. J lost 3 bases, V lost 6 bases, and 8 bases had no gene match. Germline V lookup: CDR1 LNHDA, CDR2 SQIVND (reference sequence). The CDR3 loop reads CASSSKGGTNQPQHF. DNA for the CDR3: TGTGCCAGTAGCTCGAAAGGGGGCACCAATCAGCCCCAGCATTTT.

This CDR3 reads CASGLVEGQSNTEAFF. As DNA, the CDR3 is TGTGCTAGTGGTTTGGTCGAGGGACAGTCAAACACTGAAGCTTTCTTT. J is TRBJ1-1 and V is TRBV12-5, with 7 bases identical to TRBD1. CDR3 length equals 16 residues. V lost 0 bases and J lost 2; bases outside the gene matches: 6. Germline CDR1 and CDR2: LGHNT and FRNRAP.

The CDR3 is CASSDGTENSPLHF. CDR3 bases: TGTGCCAGCAGTGACGGGACAGAGAATTCACCCCTCCACTTT. The V call is TRBV6-1, the J call TRBJ1-6, with 7 positions matching TRBD1. The CDR3 consists of 14 residues. Trimming took 3 bases from V and 7 from J; bases not matched to a gene: 3. Germline V gene sequence: CDR1 MNHNS, CDR2 SASEGT.

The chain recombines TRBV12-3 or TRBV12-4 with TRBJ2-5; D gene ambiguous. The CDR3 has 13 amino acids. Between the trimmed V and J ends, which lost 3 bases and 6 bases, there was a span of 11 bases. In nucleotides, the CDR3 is TGTGCCAGCAGTTTCCCCCAGGCTCAGACCCAGTACTTC. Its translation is CASSFPQAQTQYF.

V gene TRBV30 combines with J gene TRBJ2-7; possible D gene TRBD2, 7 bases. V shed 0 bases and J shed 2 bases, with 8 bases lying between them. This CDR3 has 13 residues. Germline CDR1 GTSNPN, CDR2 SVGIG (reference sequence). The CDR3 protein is CAWSVGGPYEQYF. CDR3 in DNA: TGTGCCTGGAGTGTCGGGGGGCCCTACGAGCAGTACTTC.

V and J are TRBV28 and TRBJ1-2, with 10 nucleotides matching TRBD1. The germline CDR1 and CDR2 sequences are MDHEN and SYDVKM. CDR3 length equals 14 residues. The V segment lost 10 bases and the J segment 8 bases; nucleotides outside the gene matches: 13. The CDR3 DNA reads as TGTGCCACCCCGCGGGGGACAGGGGTACAGGGCTACACCTTC. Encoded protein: CATPRGTGVQGYTF.

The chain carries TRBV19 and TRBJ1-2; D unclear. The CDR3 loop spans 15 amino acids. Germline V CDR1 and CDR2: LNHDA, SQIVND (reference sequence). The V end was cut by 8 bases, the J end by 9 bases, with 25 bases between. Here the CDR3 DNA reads TGTGCCAGTCGCTCCGGGGAGGACCAGTTGTGGAGCTACACCTTC. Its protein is CASRSGEDQLWSYTF.

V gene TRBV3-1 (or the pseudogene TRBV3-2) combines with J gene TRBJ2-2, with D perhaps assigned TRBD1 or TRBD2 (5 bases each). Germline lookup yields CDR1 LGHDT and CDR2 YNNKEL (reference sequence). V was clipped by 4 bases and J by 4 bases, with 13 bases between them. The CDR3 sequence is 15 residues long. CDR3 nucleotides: TGTGCCAGCAGCCCCCTGGACGGGGCCACCGGGGAGCTGTTTTTT. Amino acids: CASSPLDGATGELFF.

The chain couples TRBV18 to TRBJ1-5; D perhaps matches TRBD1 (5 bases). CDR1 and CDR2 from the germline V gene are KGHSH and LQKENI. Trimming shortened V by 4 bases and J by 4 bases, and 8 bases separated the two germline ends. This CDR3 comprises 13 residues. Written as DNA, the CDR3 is TGTGCCAGCTCACTGGACATGAATCAGCCCCAGCATTTT. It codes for CASSLDMNQPQHF.

The CDR3 DNA reads TGTGCCAGCACCCCCGGGCGGGACAGGGGGCTTAATAGCAATCAGCCCCAGCATTTT. Encoded protein: CASTPGRDRGLNSNQPQHF. This chain joins TRBV21-1 and TRBJ1-5; TRBD1 is the table's D call and was not checked against the DNA. TRBV21-1 counts as a pseudogene. The CDR3 spans 19 residues.

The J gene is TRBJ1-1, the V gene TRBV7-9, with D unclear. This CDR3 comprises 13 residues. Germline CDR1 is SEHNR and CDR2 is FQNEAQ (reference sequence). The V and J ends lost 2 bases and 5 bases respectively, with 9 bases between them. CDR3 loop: CASSLTVMTEAFF. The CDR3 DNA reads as TGTGCCAGCAGCTTAACCGTGATGACTGAAGCTTTCTTT.

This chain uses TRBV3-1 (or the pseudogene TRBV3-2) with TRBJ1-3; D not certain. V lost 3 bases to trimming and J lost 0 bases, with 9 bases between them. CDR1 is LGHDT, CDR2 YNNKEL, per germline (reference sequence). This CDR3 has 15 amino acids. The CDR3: CASSHPGPSGNTIYF. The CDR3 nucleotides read TGTGCCAGCAGCCATCCCGGGCCCTCTGGAAACACCATATATTTT.

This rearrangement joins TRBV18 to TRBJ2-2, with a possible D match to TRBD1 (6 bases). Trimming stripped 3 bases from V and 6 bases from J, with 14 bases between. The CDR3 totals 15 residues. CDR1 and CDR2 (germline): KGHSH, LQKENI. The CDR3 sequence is CASSPFVQGSGELFF. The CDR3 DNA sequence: TGTGCCAGCTCACCGTTCGTACAGGGCTCCGGGGAGCTGTTTTTT.

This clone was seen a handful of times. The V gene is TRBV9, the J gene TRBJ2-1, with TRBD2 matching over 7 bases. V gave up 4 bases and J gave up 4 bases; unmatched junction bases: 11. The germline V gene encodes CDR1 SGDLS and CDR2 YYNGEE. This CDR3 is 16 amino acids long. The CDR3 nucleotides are TGTGCCAGCAGCCCTTGGGCCAGCGGGGCTTACAATGAGCAGTTCTTC. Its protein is CASSPWASGAYNEQFF.

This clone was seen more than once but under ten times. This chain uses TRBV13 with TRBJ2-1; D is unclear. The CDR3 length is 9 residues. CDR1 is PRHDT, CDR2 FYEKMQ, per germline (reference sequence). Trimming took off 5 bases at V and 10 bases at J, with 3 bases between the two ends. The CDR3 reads CASSPEQFF. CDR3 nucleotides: TGTGCCAGCAGCCCAGAGCAGTTCTTC. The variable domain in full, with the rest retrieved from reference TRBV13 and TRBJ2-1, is AAGVIQSPRHLIKEKRETATLKCYPIPRHDTVYWYQQGPGQDPQFLISFYEKMQSDKGSIPDRFSAQQFSDYHSELNMSSLELGDSALYFCASSPEQFFGPGTRLTVL.

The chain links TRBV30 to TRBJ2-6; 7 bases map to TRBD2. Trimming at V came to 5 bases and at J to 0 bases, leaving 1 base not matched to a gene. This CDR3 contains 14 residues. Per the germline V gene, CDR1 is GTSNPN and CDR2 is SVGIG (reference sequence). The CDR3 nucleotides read TGTGCCTGGGAGCGGGACTCTGGGGCCAACGTCCTGACTTTC. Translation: CAWERDSGANVLTF.

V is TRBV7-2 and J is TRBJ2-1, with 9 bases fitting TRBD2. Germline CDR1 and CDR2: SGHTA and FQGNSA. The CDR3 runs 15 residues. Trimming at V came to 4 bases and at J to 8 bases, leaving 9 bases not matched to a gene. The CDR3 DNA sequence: TGTGCCAGCAGCTCATCTAGCGGGGTGATGGATGAGCAGTTCTTC. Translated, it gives CASSSSSGVMDEQFF.

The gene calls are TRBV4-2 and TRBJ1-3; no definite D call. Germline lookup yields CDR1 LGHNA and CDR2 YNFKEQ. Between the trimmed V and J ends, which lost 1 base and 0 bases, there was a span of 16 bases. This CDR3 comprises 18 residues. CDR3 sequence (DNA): TGTGCCAGCAGCCAAGGAACTGGCAGGACCAACTCTGGAAACACCATATATTTT. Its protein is CASSQGTGRTNSGNTIYF.

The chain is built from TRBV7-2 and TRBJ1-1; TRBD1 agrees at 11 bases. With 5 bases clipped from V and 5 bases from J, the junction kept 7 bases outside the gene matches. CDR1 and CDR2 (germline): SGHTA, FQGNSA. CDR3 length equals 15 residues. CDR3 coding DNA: TGTGCCAGCAGCCCCGGGGGACAGGGGGGAACTGAAGCTTTCTTT. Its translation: CASSPGGQGGTEAFF.

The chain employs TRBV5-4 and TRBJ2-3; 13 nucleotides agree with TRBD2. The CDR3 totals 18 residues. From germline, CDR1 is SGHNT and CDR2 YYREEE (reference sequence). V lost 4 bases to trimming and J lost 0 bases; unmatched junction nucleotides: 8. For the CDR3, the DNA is TGTGCCAGCAGCCGCGGACTAGCGGGGGTAACTAGCACAGATACGCAGTATTTT. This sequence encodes CASSRGLAGVTSTDTQYF.